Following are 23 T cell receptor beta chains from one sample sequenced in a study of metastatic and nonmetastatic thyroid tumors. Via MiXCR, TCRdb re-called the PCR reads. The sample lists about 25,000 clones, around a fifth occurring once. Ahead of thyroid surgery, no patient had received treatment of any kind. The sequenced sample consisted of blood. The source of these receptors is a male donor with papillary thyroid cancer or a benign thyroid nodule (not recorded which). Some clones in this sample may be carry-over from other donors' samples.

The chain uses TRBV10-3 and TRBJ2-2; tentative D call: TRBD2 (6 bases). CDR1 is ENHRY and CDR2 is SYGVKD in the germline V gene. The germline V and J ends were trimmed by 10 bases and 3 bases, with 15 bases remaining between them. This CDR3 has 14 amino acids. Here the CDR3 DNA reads TGTGCCACCACCCGGGACTTGGACACCGGGGAGCTGTTTTTT. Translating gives CATTRDLDTGELFF.

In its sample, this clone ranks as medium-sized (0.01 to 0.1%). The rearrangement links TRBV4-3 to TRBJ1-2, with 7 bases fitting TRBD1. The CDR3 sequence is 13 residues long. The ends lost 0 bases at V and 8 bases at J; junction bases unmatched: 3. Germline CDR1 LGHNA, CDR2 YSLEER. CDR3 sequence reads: CASSQDRGGGYTF. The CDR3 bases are TGCGCCAGCAGCCAAGATAGAGGGGGCGGCTACACCTTC.

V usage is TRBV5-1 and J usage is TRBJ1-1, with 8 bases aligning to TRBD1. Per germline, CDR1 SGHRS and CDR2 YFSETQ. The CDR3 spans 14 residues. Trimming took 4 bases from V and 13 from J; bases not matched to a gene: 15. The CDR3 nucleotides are TGCGCCAGCAGCCTGATGACAGGGGACACTGACGATTTCTTT. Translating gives CASSLMTGDTDDFF.

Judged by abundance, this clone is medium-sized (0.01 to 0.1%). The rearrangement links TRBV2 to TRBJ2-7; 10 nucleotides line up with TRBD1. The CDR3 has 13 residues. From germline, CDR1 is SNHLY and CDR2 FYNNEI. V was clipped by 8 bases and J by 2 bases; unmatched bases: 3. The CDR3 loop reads CASGGQGAYEQYF. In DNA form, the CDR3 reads TGTGCCAGCGGCGGACAGGGGGCCTACGAGCAGTACTTC.

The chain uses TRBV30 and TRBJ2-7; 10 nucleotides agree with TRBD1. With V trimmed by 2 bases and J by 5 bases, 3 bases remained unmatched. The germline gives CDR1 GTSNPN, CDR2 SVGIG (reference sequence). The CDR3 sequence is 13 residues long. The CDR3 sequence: CAWSTGTGDEQYF. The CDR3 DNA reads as TGTGCCTGGAGTACCGGGACAGGGGACGAGCAGTACTTC.

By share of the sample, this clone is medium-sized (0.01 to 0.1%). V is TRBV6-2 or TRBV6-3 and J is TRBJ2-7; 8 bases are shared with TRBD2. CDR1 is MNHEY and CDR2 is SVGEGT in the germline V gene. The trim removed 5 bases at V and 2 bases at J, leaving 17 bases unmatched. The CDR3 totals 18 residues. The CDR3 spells CASSRPGWLAGLTYEQYF. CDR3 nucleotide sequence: TGTGCCAGCAGTCGCCCTGGGTGGCTAGCGGGTCTAACCTACGAGCAGTACTTC.

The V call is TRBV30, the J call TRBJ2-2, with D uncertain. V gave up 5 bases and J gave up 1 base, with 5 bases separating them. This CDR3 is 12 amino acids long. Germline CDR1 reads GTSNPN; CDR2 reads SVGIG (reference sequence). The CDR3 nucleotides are TGTGCCTGGCGGTTGAACACCGGGGAGCTGTTTTTT. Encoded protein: CAWRLNTGELFF.

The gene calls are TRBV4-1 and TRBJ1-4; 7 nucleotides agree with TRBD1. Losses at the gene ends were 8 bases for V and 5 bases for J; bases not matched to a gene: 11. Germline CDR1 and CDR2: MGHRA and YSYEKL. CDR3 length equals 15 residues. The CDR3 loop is CASFPRDSSNEKLFF. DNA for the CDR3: TGCGCCAGCTTCCCCCGGGACAGTTCGAATGAAAAACTGTTTTTT.

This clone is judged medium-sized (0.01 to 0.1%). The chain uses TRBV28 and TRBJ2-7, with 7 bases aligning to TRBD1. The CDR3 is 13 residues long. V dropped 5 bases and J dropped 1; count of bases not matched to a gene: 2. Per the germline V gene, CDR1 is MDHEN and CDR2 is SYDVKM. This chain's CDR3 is CASSPGQSYEQYF. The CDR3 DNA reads TGTGCCAGCAGTCCGGGACAGTCCTACGAGCAGTACTTC.

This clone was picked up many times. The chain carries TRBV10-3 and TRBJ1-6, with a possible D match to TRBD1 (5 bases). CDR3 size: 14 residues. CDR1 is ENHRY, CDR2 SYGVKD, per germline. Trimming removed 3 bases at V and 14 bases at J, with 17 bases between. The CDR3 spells CAISDPTGDETLHF. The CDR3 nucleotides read TGTGCCATCAGTGACCCGACGGGGGACGAAACCCTCCACTTT.

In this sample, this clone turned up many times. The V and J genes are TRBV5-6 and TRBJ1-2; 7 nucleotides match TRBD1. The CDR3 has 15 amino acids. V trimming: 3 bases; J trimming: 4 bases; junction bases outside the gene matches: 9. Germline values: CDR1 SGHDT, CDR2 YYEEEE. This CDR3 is CASSSYDRVSYGYTF. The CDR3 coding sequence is TGTGCCAGCAGCTCATACGACAGGGTTAGCTATGGCTACACCTTC. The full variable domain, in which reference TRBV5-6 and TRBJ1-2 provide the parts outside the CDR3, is DAGVTQSPTHLIKTRGQQVTLRCSPKSGHDTVSWYQQALGQGPQFIFQYYEEEERQRGNFPDRFSGHQFPNYSSELNVNALLLGDSALYLCASSSYDRVSYGYTFGSGTRLTVV.

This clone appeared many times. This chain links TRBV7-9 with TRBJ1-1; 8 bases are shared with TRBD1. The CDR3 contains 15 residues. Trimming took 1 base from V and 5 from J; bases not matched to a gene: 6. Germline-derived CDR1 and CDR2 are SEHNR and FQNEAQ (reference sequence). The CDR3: CASSLGQGARTEAFF. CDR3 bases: TGTGCCAGCAGCTTAGGGCAGGGGGCGAGGACTGAAGCTTTCTTT.

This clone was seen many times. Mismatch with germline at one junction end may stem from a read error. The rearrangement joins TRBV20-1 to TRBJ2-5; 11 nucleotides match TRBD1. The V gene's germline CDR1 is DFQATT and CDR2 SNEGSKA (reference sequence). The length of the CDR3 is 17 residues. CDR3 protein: CGANADGTGGWWETQYF. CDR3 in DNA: TGCGGTGCTAATGCGGACGGGACAGGGGGTTGGTGGGAGACCCAGTACTTC.

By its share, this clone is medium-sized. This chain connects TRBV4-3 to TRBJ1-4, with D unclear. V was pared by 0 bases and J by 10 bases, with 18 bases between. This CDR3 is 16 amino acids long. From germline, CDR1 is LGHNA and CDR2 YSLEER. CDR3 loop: CASSQDGNSLASKLFF. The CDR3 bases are TGCGCCAGCAGCCAAGATGGGAATTCCCTGGCTTCAAAACTGTTTTTT.

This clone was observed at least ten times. CDR3 sequence (DNA): TGCAGCGGCGGGACTAGCGGGGAGGGGACCGGGGAGCTGTTTTTT. Its translation: CSGGTSGEGTGELFF. The rearrangement links TRBV29-1 to TRBJ2-2; 13 nucleotides align to TRBD2. Germline-derived CDR1 and CDR2 are SQVTM and ANQGSEA. This CDR3 comprises 15 residues. With V trimmed by 7 bases and J by 5 bases, 7 bases remained unmatched.

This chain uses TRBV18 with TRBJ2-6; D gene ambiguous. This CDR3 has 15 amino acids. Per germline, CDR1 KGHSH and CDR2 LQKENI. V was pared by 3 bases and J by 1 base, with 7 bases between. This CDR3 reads CASSPPGSGANVLTF. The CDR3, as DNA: TGTGCCAGCTCACCCCCAGGTTCTGGGGCCAACGTCCTGACTTTC.

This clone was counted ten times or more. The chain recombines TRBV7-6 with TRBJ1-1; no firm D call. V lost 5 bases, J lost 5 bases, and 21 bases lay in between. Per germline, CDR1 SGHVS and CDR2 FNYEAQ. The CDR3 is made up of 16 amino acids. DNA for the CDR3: TGTGCCAGCAGCAAAAACCCACCGTCTGTTGGGACTGAAGCTTTCTTT. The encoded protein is CASSKNPPSVGTEAFF.

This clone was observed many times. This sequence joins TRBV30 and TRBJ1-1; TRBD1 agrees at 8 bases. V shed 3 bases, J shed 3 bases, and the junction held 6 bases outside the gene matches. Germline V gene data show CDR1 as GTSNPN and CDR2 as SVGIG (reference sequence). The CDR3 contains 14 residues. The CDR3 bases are TGTGCCTGGAGCCAGGGGGCATTGGACACTGAAGCTTTCTTT. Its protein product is CAWSQGALDTEAFF.

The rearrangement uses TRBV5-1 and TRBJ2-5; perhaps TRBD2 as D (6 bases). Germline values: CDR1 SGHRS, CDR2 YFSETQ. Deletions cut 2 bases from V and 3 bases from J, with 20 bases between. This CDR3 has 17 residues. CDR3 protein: CASSFGGVVVIEETQYF. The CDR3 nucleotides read TGCGCCAGCAGCTTCGGAGGGGTTGTAGTTATAGAAGAGACCCAGTACTTC.

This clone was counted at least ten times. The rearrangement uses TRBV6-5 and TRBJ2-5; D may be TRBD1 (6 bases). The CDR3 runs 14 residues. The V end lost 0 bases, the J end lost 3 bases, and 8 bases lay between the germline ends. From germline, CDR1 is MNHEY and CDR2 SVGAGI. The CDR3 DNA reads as TGTGCCAGCAGTTACTCAGGGGGTGAAGAGACCCAGTACTTC. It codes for CASSYSGGEETQYF.

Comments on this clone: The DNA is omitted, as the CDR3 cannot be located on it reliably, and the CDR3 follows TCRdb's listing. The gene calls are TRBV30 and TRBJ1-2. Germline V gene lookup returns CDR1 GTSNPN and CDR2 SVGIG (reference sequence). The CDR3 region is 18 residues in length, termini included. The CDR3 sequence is CACGLAGTYEQYFGPHTF.

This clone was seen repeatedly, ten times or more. CDR3: CSVEGRATDTQYF. Written as DNA, the CDR3 is TGCAGCGTTGAAGGTCGGGCCACAGATACGCAGTATTTT. V gene TRBV29-1 combines with J gene TRBJ2-3, with D unresolved. CDR3 length equals 13 residues. Trimming cost V 1 base and J 2 bases, with 7 bases left between them. CDR1 is SQVTM and CDR2 is ANQGSEA in the germline V gene.

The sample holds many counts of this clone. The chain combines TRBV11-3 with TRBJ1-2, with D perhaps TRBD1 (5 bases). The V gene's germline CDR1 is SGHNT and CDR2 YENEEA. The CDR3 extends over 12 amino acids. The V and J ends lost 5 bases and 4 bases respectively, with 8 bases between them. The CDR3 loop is CASSMGPYGYTF. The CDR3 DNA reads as TGTGCCAGCAGCATGGGACCCTATGGCTACACCTTC.